The 17 T cell receptor beta chains presented below share a single source sample, sequenced in a study of Graves' ophthalmopathy and Graves' hyperthyroidism. CDR3 regions of TCR beta were amplified from RNA transcripts. Second-round multiplex PCR came after a first-round RT-PCR that employed HTBI primers. Using its own MiXCR run on the multiplex PCR reads, TCRdb lists one record per CDR3 protein. The sample yields about 700,000 distinct CDR3 sequences, approximately 40% seen once. Sequenced input: peripheral blood. The source of these receptors is an adult man with Graves' ophthalmopathy.

Worth noting for this clonotype: The junction does not match germline at one end; this may be a read error. This sequence joins TRBV25-1 and TRBJ2-2; D call uncertain. The CDR3 spans 11 residues. The germline gives CDR1 MGHDK, CDR2 SYGVNS. The CDR3 region is CASSLSKELLF. CDR3 bases: TGTGCCAGCAGCCTAAGCAAGGAGCTGCTTTTT.

At least ten counts were recorded for this clonotype. The CDR3 sequence: CSVFRTFTETQYF. CDR3 bases: TGCAGCGTTTTCCGGACGTTTACAGAGACCCAGTACTTC. The V call is TRBV29-1, the J call TRBJ2-5, with unresolved D. CDR1 SQVTM and CDR2 ANQGSEA come from the germline V gene. With 5 bases removed from V and 4 bases from J, the gap between germline ends came to 14 bases. CDR3 length: 13 residues.

This clonotype was seen only a few times. This rearrangement joins TRBV7-6 to TRBJ1-2, with a tentative D call TRBD1 (5 bases). Trimming took off 3 bases at V and 6 bases at J, with 17 bases between the two ends. Germline lookup yields CDR1 SGHVS and CDR2 FNYEAQ. The CDR3 length is 15 residues. The CDR3 loop reads CASSFNPGTDHGYTF. The CDR3 coding sequence is TGTGCCAGCAGCTTCAACCCCGGGACGGATCATGGCTACACCTTC.

This clonotype was seen ten or more times. The V gene is TRBV11-2, the J gene TRBJ1-2, with 8 positions matching TRBD1. The germline gives CDR1 SGHAT, CDR2 FQNNGV. The ends lost 5 bases at V and 3 bases at J; junction bases unmatched: 11. CDR3 length: 16 amino acids. This CDR3 reads CASSQAGGSRDYGYTF. Written as DNA, the CDR3 is TGTGCCAGCAGCCAAGCAGGGGGCTCACGAGACTATGGCTACACCTTC.

J is TRBJ1-5 and V is TRBV7-9, with a possible D match to TRBD1 (5 bases). CDR1 is SEHNR and CDR2 is FQNEAQ in the germline V gene (reference sequence). CDR3 length equals 15 residues. V was shortened by 1 base and J by 7 bases, with 14 bases between the two germline ends. In DNA form, the CDR3 reads TGTGCCAGCAGCTTAGGGCTGGGGGGGTACCAGCCCCAGCATTTT. Its translation is CASSLGLGGYQPQHF.

This clonotype was recorded a few times. The rearrangement uses TRBV11-3 and TRBJ2-5; TRBD2 might be the D (5 bases). This CDR3 comprises 16 residues. V was clipped by 5 bases and J by 1 base, with 17 bases between them. Germline CDR1 SGHNT, CDR2 YENEEA. Written as DNA, the CDR3 is TGTGCCAGCAGCGCAGGTAGAGGGCCAGGCCAAGAGACCCAGTACTTC. Translated: CASSAGRGPGQETQYF.

Only a few counts were recorded for this clonotype. The V call is TRBV12-3 or TRBV12-4, the J call TRBJ2-5, with a possible D match to TRBD2 (5 bases). Deletions cut 3 bases from V and 0 bases from J, with 11 bases between. This CDR3 spans 15 amino acids. The chain's CDR3 is CASSFFTGNQETQYF. The CDR3 DNA reads as TGTGCCAGCAGTTTTTTCACCGGGAACCAAGAGACCCAGTACTTC.

This clonotype has only one observation. A junction end diverges from the germline sequence, so it may reflect a read error. J is TRBJ1-5 and V is TRBV7-9; D unclear. The CDR3 loop spans 13 amino acids. Germline V gives CDR1 SEHNR, CDR2 FQNEAQ (reference sequence). CDR3 sequence (DNA): TGTGCCAGCAGCTTAACGAGCAATCGGCCCCAGCATTTT. Protein product: CASSLTSNRPQHF. Using reference TRBV7-9 and TRBJ1-5 for the parts outside the CDR3, the full variable domain is DTGVSQNPRHKITKRGQNVTFRCDPISEHNRLYWYRQTLGQGPEFLTYFQNEAQLEKSRLLSDRFSAERPKGSFSTLEIQRTEQGDSAMYLCASSLTSNRPQHFGDGTRLSIL.

This clonotype was recorded many times. The chain is built from TRBV12-3 or TRBV12-4 and TRBJ1-1; D uncertain. There are 14 residues in the CDR3. V was pared by 1 base and J by 1 base, with 7 bases between. CDR3 sequence (DNA): TGTGCCAGCAGTTTAGTGCAGGCGAACACTGAAGCTTTCTTT. It is translated as CASSLVQANTEAFF.

This clonotype has a count of ten or more. J is TRBJ1-1 and V is TRBV20-1; 9 bases are a match to TRBD1. V lost 6 bases, J lost 6 bases, and 14 bases stayed unmatched. The CDR3 is 15 amino acids. Germline CDR1 and CDR2: DFQATT and SNEGSKA (reference sequence). CDR3 amino acids: CSARSGTGLFSEAFF. Written as DNA, the CDR3 is TGCAGTGCGAGATCCGGGACAGGGCTGTTCTCTGAAGCTTTCTTT.

There are many counts of this clonotype. The J gene is TRBJ2-7, the V gene TRBV2, with D perhaps TRBD1 (6 bases). From germline, CDR1 is SNHLY and CDR2 FYNNEI. The CDR3 spans 14 residues. Trimming removed 5 bases at V and 3 bases at J, with 14 bases between. CDR3 nucleotide sequence: TGTGCCAGCAGTATACAGGGACCCGACTACGAGCAGTACTTC. Amino acids: CASSIQGPDYEQYF. The full variable domain, completed using reference TRBV2 and TRBJ2-7, is EPEVTQTPSHQVTQMGQEVILRCVPISNHLYFYWYRQILGQKVEFLVSFYNNEISEKSEIFDDQFSVERPDGSNFTLKIRSTKLEDSAMYFCASSIQGPDYEQYFGPGTRLTVT.

The chain links TRBV10-2 to TRBJ2-7; TRBD2 might be the D (7 bases). CDR1 is WSHSY and CDR2 is SAAADI in the germline V gene. CDR3 length: 13 residues. V gave up 8 bases and J gave up 6 bases, with 17 bases separating them. The CDR3 reads CASRGAEDSEQYF. CDR3 sequence (DNA): TGCGCCAGCCGGGGGGCAGAAGACTCCGAGCAGTACTTC.

The V gene is TRBV20-1, the J gene TRBJ1-1, with 9 bases fitting TRBD1. Germline V gene data show CDR1 as DFQATT and CDR2 as SNEGSKA (reference sequence). The CDR3 covers 15 residues. Trimming cost V 4 bases and J 5 bases; bases outside gene matches: 11. The CDR3 reads CSATGTGMLGTEAFF. The CDR3 nucleotides are TGCAGTGCTACCGGGACAGGGATGTTGGGAACTGAAGCTTTCTTT.

The V and J genes are TRBV20-1 and TRBJ1-5; TRBD1 is a possible D gene (6 bases). The CDR3 totals 14 residues. From germline, CDR1 is DFQATT and CDR2 SNEGSKA (reference sequence). V dropped 0 bases and J dropped 7 bases, with 13 bases sitting between them. CDR3 sequence (DNA): TGCAGTGCTAGAGAGGACGGACAGTTCCAGCCCCAGCATTTT. Encoded protein: CSAREDGQFQPQHF.

This chain joins TRBV9 and TRBJ2-7; 8 bases fit TRBD2. Germline loops: CDR1 SGDLS, CDR2 YYNGEE. With V trimmed by 4 bases and J by 6 bases, 15 bases remained unmatched. The CDR3 extends over 16 amino acids. This CDR3 is CASSQDGGGKDVEQYF. DNA of the CDR3: TGTGCCAGCAGCCAAGACGGCGGGGGGAAAGACGTCGAGCAGTACTTC.

Comments on this clonotype: Given the absence of the conserved phenylalanine or tryptophan at the CDR3 end, a read error is likely. The V call is TRBV9, the J call TRBJ2-2; no definite D call. Trimming removed 3 bases at V and 5 bases at J, with 11 bases between. The length of the CDR3 is 14 residues. Germline-derived CDR1 and CDR2 are SGDLS and YYNGEE. The CDR3 nucleotides are TGTGCCAGCAGCGGAAACTCCGGGACCGGGGAGCTGTTTCTT. It specifies CASSGNSGTGELFL.

In its sample, this clonotype was seen many times. For the CDR3, the DNA is TGCAGCGAGGAAATCGGAAACACCATATATTTT. It yields the protein CSEEIGNTIYF. This chain links TRBV29-1 with TRBJ1-3; D call uncertain. This CDR3 region has 11 residues. CDR1 and CDR2 (germline): SQVTM, ANQGSEA. Trimming left V 7 bases short and J 4 bases short, with 8 bases between. Based on the CDR3 plus reference TRBV29-1 and TRBJ1-3, the full variable domain is SAVISQKPSRDICQRGTSLTIQCQVDSQVTMMFWYRQQPGQSLTLIATANQGSEATYESGFVIDKFPISRPNLTFSTLTVSNMSPEDSSIYLCSEEIGNTIYFGEGSWLTVV.